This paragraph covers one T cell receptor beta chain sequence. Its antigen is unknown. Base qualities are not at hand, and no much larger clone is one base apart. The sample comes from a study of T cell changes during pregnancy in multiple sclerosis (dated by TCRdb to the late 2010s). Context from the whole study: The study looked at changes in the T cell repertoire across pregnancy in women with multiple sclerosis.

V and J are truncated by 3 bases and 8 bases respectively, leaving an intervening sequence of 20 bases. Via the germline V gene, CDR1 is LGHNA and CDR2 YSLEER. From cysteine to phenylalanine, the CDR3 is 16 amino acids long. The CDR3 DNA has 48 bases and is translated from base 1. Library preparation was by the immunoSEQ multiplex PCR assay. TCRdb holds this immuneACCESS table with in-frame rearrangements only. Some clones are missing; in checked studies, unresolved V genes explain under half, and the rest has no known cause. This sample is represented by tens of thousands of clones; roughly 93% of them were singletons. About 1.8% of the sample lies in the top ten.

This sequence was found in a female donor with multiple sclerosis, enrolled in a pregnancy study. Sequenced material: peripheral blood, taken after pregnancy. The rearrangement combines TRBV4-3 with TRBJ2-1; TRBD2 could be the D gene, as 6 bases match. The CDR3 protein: CASSQDTGGGGYEQFF. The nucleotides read TGCGCCAGCAGCCAGGACACTGGGGGTGGGGGGTATGAGCAGTTCTTC.